These T cell receptor beta chains were read from a single sample in a study of blood T cells in healthy people across ages. TCRdb ran MiXCR on the 5' RACE reads and lists one entry per CDR3 protein. The sample carries fewer than 2,000,000 distinct CDR3 sequences, about two fifths recorded once. What was sequenced was blood. Every receptor here comes from a human donor in good health. CDR3s include the opening cysteine and the closing phenylalanine or tryptophan. The D gene is left open where the match is weak.

V	length	D	J	CDR3
TRBV12-3/TRBV12-4	13	.	TRBJ1-1	CASTYPENTEAFF
TRBV20-1	14	.	TRBJ2-6	CSARAASGANVLTF
TRBV4-2	16	.	TRBJ1-1	CASSQGRTEASTEAFF
TRBV5-1	13	.	TRBJ1-2	CASSLVQGKGYTF
TRBV29-1	13	.	TRBJ2-7	CSVVDSQVYEQYF
TRBV2	14	.	TRBJ1-2	CASRDITGAYGYTF
TRBV2	16	TRBD2	TRBJ2-1	CASSDSASGGPNEQFF
TRBV12-3/TRBV12-4	18	.	TRBJ1-2	CASSLKGSGRAGGYGYTF
TRBV28	15	.	TRBJ2-4	CASSLRGGAKNIQYF
TRBV12-3/TRBV12-4	15	.	TRBJ1-5	CASSSGVGVGQPQHF
TRBV18	11	.	TRBJ1-2	CASSTDNGYTF
TRBV20-1	13	.	TRBJ1-4	CSADAMGGAKLFF
TRBV5-1	17	TRBD1	TRBJ1-2	CASSLDPGQGWRDGYTF
TRBV6-5	15	.	TRBJ2-1	CASSPAWGPNNEQFF
TRBV29-1	13	.	TRBJ2-1	CSVSGASYNEQYF
TRBV5-1	15	TRBD2	TRBJ2-3	CASSSSGAVTDTQYF
TRBV30	11	.	TRBJ1-4	CAWGMGEKLFF
TRBV2	14	TRBD2	TRBJ2-1	CASSRRTSGGQQFF
TRBV28	14	.	TRBJ1-2	CAGSIQLRVDGYTF
TRBV28	14	.	TRBJ1-2	CASRGSGLAYGYTF
TRBV7-9	13	.	TRBJ2-3	CARSFSTTDTQYF
TRBV29-1	11	.	TRBJ2-7	CSVEGPRGQYF
TRBV7-2	15	.	TRBJ1-5	CASSLPGEENRPQHF
TRBV20-1	13	.	TRBJ2-1	CSARGDSGVEQFF
TRBV27	13	TRBD1	TRBJ1-1	CASRGTEGTEAFF
TRBV7-2	16	TRBD1	TRBJ1-2	CAGSLTSGGQGSGYTF
TRBV28	13	.	.	CASSGLQGTEQYF
TRBV11-3	14	.	TRBJ2-5	CASSEEGGIWTQYF
TRBV30	13	.	TRBJ1-2	CAWSMSTEYGYTF
TRBV20-1	13	.	TRBJ2-7	CSARGTPSYEQYF
TRBV20-1	18	.	.	CSARDRRLWGRLHNEQYF
TRBV6-5	13	.	TRBJ1-2	CASRPDPTGGYTF
TRBV28	15	.	TRBJ2-2	CASSGGLELGGELFF
TRBV7-9	11	.	TRBJ2-3	CASSSGFAQYF
TRBV2	15	.	TRBJ2-3	CASSEVWFSTDTQYF
TRBV14	18	.	TRBJ2-3	CASSLRFTGTYDTDTQYF
TRBV4-3	15	TRBD1	TRBJ1-2	CASSQRGPSNYGYTF
TRBV5-6	14	TRBD1	TRBJ2-3	CASSSTGEEDTQYF
TRBV6-5	14	TRBD1	TRBJ1-6	CASSYDRDRSPLHF
TRBV29-1	13	TRBD1	TRBJ1-2	CSVARQGGFGYTF
TRBV12-3/TRBV12-4	13	.	TRBJ1-1	CASTWTPGTEAFF
TRBV5-1	15	TRBD1	TRBJ1-2	CASSLGGQLTYGYTF
TRBV20-1	13	.	TRBJ1-1	CSARVPSHTEAFF
TRBV20-1	12	.	TRBJ1-4	CSALDRNEKLFF
TRBV11-3	13	TRBD2	TRBJ2-1	CASKGLAHNEQFF
TRBV4-1	15	.	TRBJ1-6	CASSQGEGSGSPLHF
TRBV7-6	15	.	TRBJ2-7	CASSLALGRPGEQYF
TRBV29-1	16	.	TRBJ2-7	CSVEGTHAGTAYEQYF
TRBV7-2	19	TRBD2	TRBJ2-2	CASSLSGTSGSRGTGELFF
TRBV6-5	13	.	TRBJ1-2	CASSSGSKYGYTF
TRBV29-1	15	TRBD2	TRBJ2-1	CSVLDTSGVYNEQFF
TRBV20-1	15	TRBD1	TRBJ1-1	CSAFTPGQGNTEAFF
TRBV29-1	14	.	TRBJ1-2	CSVGGGTYNYGYTF